The present entry profiles one T cell receptor (beta chain) with its context. Authors' analysis steps: Estimation of nucleated cell counts relied on the amplification of reference gene primers. Clones were read by immunoSEQ multiplex PCR, and TCRdb kept only the in-frame ones, dropping some. Clone size and V and J calls were adopted from that table, with D and trimming inferred from the DNA. The top ten hold about 3.9% of the sample, which has about 180,000 clones, about 87% seen once. The data are from a study of blood T cell repertoires in COVID-19. Study summary: The samples span acute and convalescent COVID-19 from the United States, Italy and Spain. Sources were T cells, B-cell-depleted T cells, or PBMCs; the material itself was cDNA or gDNA.

Trimming pared 3 bases from V and 0 bases from J, leaving 6 bases between. CDR1 MNHEY and CDR2 SMNVEV come from the germline V gene (reference sequence). The CDR3 is 13 residues long. Sequencing input: peripheral blood. The TCR sequence derives from a woman aged 25 to 39 with acute or convalescent COVID-19. The rearrangement links TRBV27 to TRBJ2-7, with a possible D match to TRBD1 (6 bases). DNA for the CDR3: TGTGCCAGCAGTTTGGGGGCCTCCTACGAGCAGTACTTC. Translated: CASSLGASYEQYF.